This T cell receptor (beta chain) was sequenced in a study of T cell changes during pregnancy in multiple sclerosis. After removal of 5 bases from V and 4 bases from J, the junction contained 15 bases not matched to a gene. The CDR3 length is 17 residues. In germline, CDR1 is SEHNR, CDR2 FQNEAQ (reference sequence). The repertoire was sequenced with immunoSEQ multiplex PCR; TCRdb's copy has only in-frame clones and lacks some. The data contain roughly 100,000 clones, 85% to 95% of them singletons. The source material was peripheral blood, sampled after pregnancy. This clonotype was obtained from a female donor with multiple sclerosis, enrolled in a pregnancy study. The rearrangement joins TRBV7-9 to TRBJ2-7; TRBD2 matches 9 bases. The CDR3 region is CASSPSPVAGVSYEQYF. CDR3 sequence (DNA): TGTGCCAGCAGCCCATCACCCGTAGCGGGAGTGTCGTACGAGCAGTACTTC. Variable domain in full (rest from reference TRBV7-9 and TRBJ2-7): DTGVSQNPRHKITKRGQNVTFRCDPISEHNRLYWYRQTLGQGPEFLTYFQNEAQLEKSRLLSDRFSAERPKGSFSTLEIQRTEQGDSAMYLCASSPSPVAGVSYEQYFGPGTRLTVT.